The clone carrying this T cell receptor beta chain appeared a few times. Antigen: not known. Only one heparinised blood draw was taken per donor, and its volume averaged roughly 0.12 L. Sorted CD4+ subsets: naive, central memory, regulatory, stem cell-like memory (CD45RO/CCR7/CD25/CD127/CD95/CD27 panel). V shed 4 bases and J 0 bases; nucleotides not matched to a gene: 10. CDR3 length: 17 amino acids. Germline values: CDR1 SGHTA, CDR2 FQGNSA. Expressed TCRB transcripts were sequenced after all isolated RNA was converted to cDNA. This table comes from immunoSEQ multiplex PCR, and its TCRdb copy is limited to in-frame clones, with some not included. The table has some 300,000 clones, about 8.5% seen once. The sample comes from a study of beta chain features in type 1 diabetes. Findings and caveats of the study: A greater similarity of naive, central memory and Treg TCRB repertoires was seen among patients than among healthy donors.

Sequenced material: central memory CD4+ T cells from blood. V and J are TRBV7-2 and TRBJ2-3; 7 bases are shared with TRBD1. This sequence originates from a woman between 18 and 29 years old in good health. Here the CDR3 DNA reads TGTGCCAGCAGCTCGGAAGGGACAGCCTCTAGCACAGATACGCAGTATTTT. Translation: CASSSEGTASSTDTQYF.